This T cell receptor beta chain was sequenced in a study of beta chain features in type 1 diabetes. Study-wide background: There were approximately 100 million sorted cells examined across all samples.

Study findings and constraints: VDJ junctions in type 1 diabetes patients carried more deletions and fewer insertions.

CDR1 is LGHNA, CDR2 YNFKEQ, per germline. V lost 1 base and J 4 bases, leaving 4 bases between the germline ends. The CDR3 sequence is 12 residues long. As regards this clone: As yet, its antigen is unknown.

Reverse transcription of all isolated RNA meant that expressed TCRB transcripts were sequenced. The read count averaged roughly 4 million across naive, central memory and regulatory T cell samples. The assay was immunoSEQ multiplex PCR, and TCRdb's table has in-frame clones only and misses some. The sample has around 290,000 clones, under 8.5% seen once; the top ten hold more than 1%. Sample: central memory CD4+ T cells from blood. V usage is TRBV4-2 and J usage is TRBJ1-2; D not resolved. This TCR derives from a woman between 18 and 29 years old in good health. In nucleotides, the CDR3 is TGTGCCAGCAGCCAAGTGGGCTATGGCTACACCTTC. Protein: CASSQVGYGYTF.